What follows are 32 T cell receptor beta chains derived from one specimen sequenced in a study of identical twins. TCRdb called the 5' RACE reads again in MiXCR, with one record for every CDR3 protein. The table has a few hundred thousand distinct CDR3 sequences, around a tenth seen once; the top ten hold under 3.5%. This same sample was also taken into another study, of yellow fever vaccine responses in identical twins.

Sequenced: PBMCs. The receptors shown here come from a woman under 30 in good health.

The chain recombines TRBV6-2 or TRBV6-3 with TRBJ1-1; a weak D match, TRBD1 (5 bases). In germline, CDR1 is MNHEY, CDR2 SVGEGT. The CDR3 is 12 residues long. V lost 6 bases and J lost 6, with 11 bases in between. This CDR3 is CASRRGYPEAFF. For the CDR3, the DNA is TGTGCCAGCAGGAGGGGCTACCCTGAAGCTTTCTTT.

This clonotype was picked up a small number of times. This chain joins TRBV27 and TRBJ2-3; 10 nucleotides align to TRBD2. V trimming: 5 bases; J trimming: 10 bases; junction bases outside the gene matches: 15. The CDR3 spans 16 residues. CDR1 and CDR2 (germline): MNHEY, SMNVEV (reference sequence). In DNA, the CDR3 is TGTGCCAGCAGTCGGAAGGCTAGCGGGAGACTATCGGCGCAGTATTTT. Residues: CASSRKASGRLSAQYF.

This clonotype has more than one count but fewer than ten. The chain carries TRBV9 and TRBJ2-2; 7 bases match TRBD2. Looked up from germline, CDR1 is SGDLS and CDR2 is YYNGEE. The CDR3 spans 18 residues. With 4 bases clipped from V and 3 bases from J, the junction kept 15 bases outside the gene matches. This CDR3 reads CASSWDLSGKFYTGELFF. The CDR3 nucleotides are TGTGCCAGCAGCTGGGATCTAAGCGGGAAGTTCTACACCGGGGAGCTGTTTTTT.

This clonotype was counted between two and nine times. V and J are TRBV20-1 and TRBJ2-7, with 7 bases identical to TRBD1. Losses at the gene ends were 1 base for V and 2 bases for J; bases not matched to a gene: 8. Germline-derived CDR1 and CDR2 are DFQATT and SNEGSKA (reference sequence). The CDR3 loop spans 15 amino acids. CDR3 DNA sequence: TGCAGTGCTAGAGCTTCAGGGGGAGAGCCCTACGAGCAGTACTTC. This gives the protein CSARASGGEPYEQYF.

A few counts support this clonotype. CDR3 in amino acids: CAITGQSNAVQFF. CDR3 coding DNA: TGTGCCATCACGGGCCAGTCCAACGCGGTGCAGTTCTTC. The chain combines TRBV10-3 with TRBJ2-1; D ambiguous. The CDR3 covers 13 residues. Germline CDR1 is ENHRY and CDR2 is SYGVKD. The V gene lost 7 bases and the J gene lost 12 bases, with 19 bases spanning the gap.

This clonotype was seen many times. V and J are TRBV6-1 and TRBJ2-1, with 10 bases identical to TRBD2. The germline CDR1 and CDR2 sequences are MNHNS and SASEGT. The CDR3 is made up of 16 amino acids. Losses at the gene ends were 7 bases for V and 0 bases for J; bases not matched to a gene: 6. The CDR3 spells CASTASGRFSYNEQFF. The DNA for the CDR3 is TGTGCCAGCACCGCTAGCGGGAGATTCTCCTACAATGAGCAGTTCTTC.

V usage is TRBV6-2 or TRBV6-3 and J usage is TRBJ2-7, with unresolved D. CDR3 length equals 11 residues. Trimming stripped 6 bases from V and 5 bases from J, with 8 bases between. The germline gives CDR1 MNHEY, CDR2 SVGEGT. Here the CDR3 reads CASSRDNEQYF. CDR3 nucleotides: TGTGCCAGCAGCCGCGACAACGAGCAGTACTTC.

The chain uses TRBV20-1 and TRBJ2-5; the match to TRBD2 covers 10 bases. This CDR3 is built from 13 residues. Germline CDR1 and CDR2: DFQATT and SNEGSKA (reference sequence). The V segment lost 7 bases and the J segment 5 bases; nucleotides outside the gene matches: 7. The CDR3 loop reads CSGPGLALETQYF. DNA for the CDR3: TGCAGTGGACCGGGACTAGCGCTGGAGACCCAGTACTTC.

The chain has TRBV29-1 and TRBJ2-1, with TRBD2 as a possible D gene (6 bases). This CDR3 has 15 amino acids. V lost 1 base to trimming and J lost 7 bases, with 17 bases between them. Per the germline V gene, CDR1 is SQVTM and CDR2 is ANQGSEA. CDR3 residues: CSVEVPGLPGNEQFF. For the CDR3, the DNA is TGCAGCGTTGAAGTTCCGGGACTCCCGGGGAATGAGCAGTTCTTC.

The chain couples TRBV7-2 to TRBJ2-3; D possibly corresponds to TRBD2 (5 bases). Trimming pared 6 bases from V and 5 bases from J, leaving 12 bases between. Germline lookup yields CDR1 SGHTA and CDR2 FQGNSA. The CDR3 length is 13 residues. CDR3 in DNA: TGTGCCAGCAGACCGCCCGCGGGAGATACGCAGTATTTT. It is translated as CASRPPAGDTQYF.

This clonotype was found a few times. The chain is built from TRBV12-3 or TRBV12-4 and TRBJ2-7, with TRBD2 matching 11 bases. The CDR3 loop spans 15 amino acids. The ends lost 3 bases at V and 3 bases at J; junction bases unmatched: 4. This chain's CDR3 is CASSLASGGNYEQYF. In DNA, the CDR3 is TGTGCCAGCAGTTTGGCTAGCGGGGGGAACTACGAGCAGTACTTC.

This clonotype was counted a few times. The chain combines TRBV7-2 with TRBJ2-1, with 9 bases fitting TRBD2. This CDR3 region has 14 residues. Germline trimming cut 4 bases from V and 8 bases from J; bases unmatched to any gene: 6. The V gene's germline CDR1 is SGHTA and CDR2 FQGNSA. CDR3 DNA: TGTGCCAGCAGCTCCTCGCGGGGGGGCTATGAGCAGTTCTTC. Protein sequence: CASSSSRGGYEQFF.

The chain recombines TRBV29-1 with TRBJ1-5; D call uncertain. Germline lookup yields CDR1 SQVTM and CDR2 ANQGSEA. V was pared by 6 bases and J by 5 bases, with 14 bases between. This CDR3 is built from 13 residues. The DNA of the CDR3 is TGCAGCGTGGCCCCGGGATTAGATCAGCCCCAGCATTTT. Amino acids: CSVAPGLDQPQHF.

This clonotype occurred many times. The chain recombines TRBV29-1 with TRBJ2-1; 8 bases are a match to TRBD2. The J segment lost 7 bases and the V segment lost 6 bases, leaving 11 bases of the junction unmatched. There are 14 residues in the CDR3. CDR1 is SQVTM, CDR2 ANQGSEA, per germline. CDR3 residues: CSVFSGNRLNEQFF. The DNA for the CDR3 is TGCAGCGTCTTTAGCGGGAATCGATTGAATGAGCAGTTCTTC.

This clonotype was seen just once. The genes are TRBV4-1 and TRBJ2-3; D might be TRBD2 (6 bases). In germline, CDR1 is MGHRA, CDR2 YSYEKL. The CDR3 has 13 amino acids. Trimming cost V 3 bases and J 15 bases, with 19 bases left between them. DNA of the CDR3: TGCGCCAGCAGCCAGAGAAGCAGCGGGCCTCGTTATTTT. Protein product: CASSQRSSGPRYF.

This clonotype has a handful of counts. This rearrangement joins TRBV7-3 to TRBJ2-1, with a possible D match to TRBD2 (6 bases). V lost 1 base, J lost 8 bases, and 9 bases lay in between. This CDR3 region has 13 residues. Germline assignment: CDR1 SGHTA and CDR2 FQGTGA. The CDR3 protein is CASSLIPGDEQFF. The CDR3, as DNA: TGTGCCAGCAGCTTAATACCGGGGGATGAGCAGTTCTTC.

The chain joins TRBV12-3 or TRBV12-4 to TRBJ2-3; D is possibly TRBD1 or TRBD2 (5 bases each). There are 14 residues in the CDR3. Deletions cut 3 bases from V and 4 bases from J, with 11 bases between. CDR3 bases: TGTGCCAGCAGTTTTGGGGGTACGTCAGATACGCAGTATTTT. Translation gives CASSFGGTSDTQYF.

The table lists this clonotype with a few counts. The V call is TRBV7-8, the J call TRBJ2-3, with 13 bases aligning to TRBD2. Germline assignment: CDR1 SGHVS and CDR2 FQNEAQ. The CDR3 sequence is 16 residues long. V lost 4 bases, J lost 2 bases, and 3 bases stayed unmatched. The CDR3 DNA reads as TGTGCCAGCAGCTCCGGGACTAGCGGGACCACAGATACGCAGTATTTT. This gives the protein CASSSGTSGTTDTQYF. The whole variable domain, filled in from reference TRBV7-8 and TRBJ2-3, reads GAGVSQSPRYKVAKRGQDVALRCDPISGHVSLFWYQQALGQGPEFLTYFQNEAQLDKSGLPSDRFFAERPEGSVSTLKIQRTQQEDSAVYLCASSSGTSGTTDTQYFGPGTRLTVL.

This chain joins TRBV28 and TRBJ2-5, with D perhaps being TRBD1 or TRBD2 (7 bases each). Germline-derived CDR1 and CDR2 are MDHEN and SYDVKM. V lost 4 bases and J lost 4, with 16 bases in between. The CDR3 contains 15 residues. The CDR3 loop is CASSSQGGGGETQYF. The CDR3 coding sequence is TGTGCCAGCAGTTCTCAGGGGGGAGGGGGAGAGACCCAGTACTTC.

This clonotype was seen only a few times. The chain recombines TRBV29-1 with TRBJ2-1; no firm D call. CDR1 is SQVTM and CDR2 is ANQGSEA in the germline V gene. With 4 bases removed from V and 6 bases from J, the gap between germline ends came to 7 bases. This CDR3 contains 11 residues. CDR3 protein: CSVVQLNEQFF. CDR3 DNA sequence: TGCAGCGTTGTTCAGCTCAATGAGCAGTTCTTC.

This clonotype was detected many times. The chain employs TRBV11-2 and TRBJ2-7; 7 bases fit TRBD1. The CDR3 has 11 residues. The germline gives CDR1 SGHAT, CDR2 FQNNGV. V dropped 5 bases and J dropped 9; count of bases not matched to a gene: 4. This CDR3 reads CASSPDRAQYF. In DNA form, the CDR3 reads TGTGCCAGCAGCCCTGACAGGGCGCAGTACTTC.

This clonotype was seen a few times. The chain links TRBV18 to TRBJ2-2; 7 bases map to TRBD1. This CDR3 is built from 16 residues. Trimming removed 0 bases from V and 6 bases from J; junction bases left unmatched: 7. The V gene's germline CDR1 is KGHSH and CDR2 LQKENI. CDR3 sequence: CASSPPTGFSAGELFF. The CDR3 DNA is TGTGCCAGCTCACCACCGACAGGGTTTTCGGCCGGGGAGCTGTTTTTT.

This chain uses TRBV18 with TRBJ1-2; D gene unclear. Germline V gene sequence: CDR1 KGHSH, CDR2 LQKENI. There are 14 residues in the CDR3. V gave up 0 bases and J gave up 3 bases, with 8 bases separating them. CDR3 bases: TGTGCCAGCTCACCACCTGGGCAGGACTATGGCTACACCTTC. This sequence encodes CASSPPGQDYGYTF.

This clonotype came up many times. The rearrangement links TRBV6-5 to TRBJ2-7, with a weak D call TRBD2 (5 bases). This CDR3 is 15 amino acids long. Germline loops: CDR1 MNHEY, CDR2 SVGAGI. Trimming took 0 bases from V and 5 from J, leaving 14 bases between them. CDR3 protein: CASSYSRSSVHEQYF. As DNA, the CDR3 is TGTGCCAGCAGTTACTCGAGGAGTAGCGTCCACGAGCAGTACTTC.

This clonotype showed up just a few times. This sequence joins TRBV12-3 or TRBV12-4 and TRBJ2-5; 7 bases are shared with TRBD2. V dropped 4 bases and J dropped 6; count of bases not matched to a gene: 2. The CDR3 spans 12 residues. The CDR3 nucleotides read TGTGCCAGCAGTTCGGGAGGCAAGACCCAGTACTTC. It encodes CASSSGGKTQYF.

This clonotype was recorded at least ten times. The gene calls are TRBV20-1 and TRBJ2-3; TRBD2 aligns across 10 bases. After removal of 3 bases from V and 4 bases from J, the junction contained 10 bases not matched to a gene. CDR1 is DFQATT and CDR2 is SNEGSKA in the germline V gene (reference sequence). This CDR3 comprises 16 residues. The chain's CDR3 is CSASMASGSFADTQYF. The CDR3 DNA follows: TGCAGTGCTAGTATGGCTAGCGGGAGTTTCGCAGATACGCAGTATTTT.

This clonotype was counted at least ten times. The J gene is TRBJ2-2, the V gene TRBV10-3; D unresolved. Germline lookup yields CDR1 ENHRY and CDR2 SYGVKD. The CDR3 length is 13 residues. V lost 3 bases to trimming and J lost 4 bases, with 6 bases between them. CDR3 loop: CAISDRSTGELFF. The CDR3 DNA reads as TGTGCCATCAGTGATCGGTCCACCGGGGAGCTGTTTTTT.

This clonotype was detected ten times or more. The chain has TRBV7-6 and TRBJ2-3; D is possibly TRBD1 (7 bases). CDR3 length: 14 amino acids. The V end was cut by 5 bases, the J end by 0 bases, with 9 bases between. Per the germline V gene, CDR1 is SGHVS and CDR2 is FNYEAQ. CDR3 amino acids: CASSPGGSTDTQYF. The CDR3 nucleotides read TGTGCCAGCAGCCCAGGGGGGAGCACAGATACGCAGTATTTT.

This sequence joins TRBV28 and TRBJ2-2; D possibly uses TRBD1 or TRBD2 (5 bases each). Trimming removed 6 bases from V and 3 bases from J, with 23 bases in between. The CDR3 spans 18 residues. Germline V gene sequence: CDR1 MDHEN, CDR2 SYDVKM. The CDR3 protein is CASRTLRLVQDYTGELFF. For the CDR3, the DNA is TGTGCCAGCAGAACCCTGAGGCTGGTACAGGACTACACCGGGGAGCTGTTTTTT. Together with reference TRBV28 and TRBJ2-2, the CDR3 gives the full variable domain: DVKVTQSSRYLVKRTGEKVFLECVQDMDHENMFWYRQDPGLGLRLIYFSYDVKMKEKGDIPEGYSVSREKKERFSLILESASTNQTSMYLCASRTLRLVQDYTGELFFGEGSRLTVL.

This clonotype was seen more than once but under ten times. V and J are TRBV20-1 and TRBJ1-5; 8 bases match TRBD1. V lost 0 bases and J lost 4; bases outside the gene matches: 5. The CDR3 sequence is 15 residues long. Germline loops: CDR1 DFQATT, CDR2 SNEGSKA (reference sequence). The CDR3 loop is CSARDWTGLNQPQHF. Written as DNA, the CDR3 is TGCAGTGCTAGAGATTGGACAGGGCTAAATCAGCCCCAGCATTTT.

In its sample, this clonotype was seen many times. The chain has TRBV28 and TRBJ1-6; D possibly corresponds to TRBD1 (6 bases). The CDR3 runs to 17 residues. Germline-derived CDR1 and CDR2 are MDHEN and SYDVKM. V was shortened by 2 bases and J by 8 bases, with 19 bases between the two germline ends. The CDR3 is CASSLRRPTGHDSPLHF. As DNA, the CDR3 is TGTGCCAGCAGTTTACGGCGTCCGACAGGCCACGATTCACCCCTCCACTTT. The variable domain in full, completed from reference TRBV28 and TRBJ1-6, reads DVKVTQSSRYLVKRTGEKVFLECVQDMDHENMFWYRQDPGLGLRLIYFSYDVKMKEKGDIPEGYSVSREKKERFSLILESASTNQTSMYLCASSLRRPTGHDSPLHFGNGTRLTVT.

This clonotype was found many times. The chain uses TRBV4-3 and TRBJ2-7, with D possibly TRBD2 on 6 matching bases. V gave up 0 bases and J gave up 6 bases, with 12 bases separating them. Germline CDR1 and CDR2: LGHNA and YSLEER. This CDR3 is 14 amino acids long. The CDR3 loop is CASSQEASAGEQYF. The CDR3, as DNA: TGCGCCAGCAGCCAAGAAGCTAGCGCAGGCGAGCAGTACTTC.